This section outlines one T cell receptor (beta chain) sequence together with its context. The data derive from a study of blood T cell repertoires in COVID-19. The germline gives CDR1 GTSNPN, CDR2 SVGIG (reference sequence). V lost 4 bases and J lost 4, with 8 bases in between. The CDR3 loop spans 13 amino acids. Sequencing was performed with immunoSEQ multiplex PCR; in TCRdb, only in-frame clones are kept and a portion is missing. This sample has more than 200,000 clones, with 70% to 90% found just once. Specimen: peripheral blood. The TCR originated in a woman in her sixties or seventies with COVID-19, enrolled during active disease. The chain couples TRBV30 to TRBJ1-6, with a tentative D call TRBD1 (6 bases). DNA of the CDR3: TGTGCCTGGACACAGGGATATAATTCACCCCTCCACTTT. Translated: CAWTQGYNSPLHF.